This T cell receptor (beta chain) derives from a study of cytomegalovirus exposure and HLA in healthy donors. Notes on this clone: What it binds is unknown.

The study ran its PCR with 60 Vbeta and 13 Jbeta primers. The method was immunoSEQ multiplex PCR; TCRdb's version includes in-frame clones alone and lacks a portion of them. Of about 180,000 clones listed, about 78% are singletons. Germline assignment: CDR1 SGHAT and CDR2 FQNNGV. The CDR3 spans 16 residues. Deletions cut 1 base from V and 3 bases from J, with 12 bases between. General observations from the study: Researchers counted some 150 TCR beta chains as cytomegalovirus-associated.

The sequencing sample was made of PBMCs. The chain joins TRBV11-2 to TRBJ1-4, with D perhaps matching TRBD1 (5 bases). The sequence was obtained from a man aged 40-49 years in good health and CMV-seronegative. The CDR3 loop is CASSLGLGQANEKLFF. As DNA, the CDR3 is TGTGCCAGCAGCTTAGGTCTGGGGCAAGCTAATGAAAAACTGTTTTTT. Supplemented by reference TRBV11-2 and TRBJ1-4, the full variable domain reads EAGVAQSPRYKIIEKRQSVAFWCNPISGHATLYWYQQILGQGPKLLIQFQNNGVVDDSQLPKDRFSAERLKGVDSTLKIQPAKLEDSAVYLCASSLGLGQANEKLFFGSGTQLSVL.